The TCR beta chain described here comes from a study of CD8+CD57+ T cells in acquired aplastic anemia. Template material for TCR beta VDJ and CDR3 profiling consisted of genomic DNA. TCRdb called the reads again in MiXCR, with one record for every CDR3 protein. The sample includes about 180,000 distinct CDR3 sequences, less than 60% of them seen just once. Those patients picked for sequencing had displayed CD8+CD57+ cell expansion on flow cytometry. Findings and caveats of the study: Significance was not reached for CD8+ Simpson's diversity between patients and controls. Sharing between patients and controls was observed for roughly 29 CD8+ CDR3 sequences.

Between the trimmed V and J ends, which lost 5 bases and 4 bases, there was a span of 13 bases. This CDR3 is built from 14 residues. In germline, CDR1 is MNHEY, CDR2 SVGEGT. As concerns this clonotype: Its cognate antigen is unknown.

The chain joins TRBV6-2 or TRBV6-3 to TRBJ2-3; a weak D match, TRBD1 (6 bases). The source of this sequence is a human donor with aplastic anemia. The source material was sorted CD4+, CD8+, or CD8+CD57+ T cells (not recorded which) from PBMCs. DNA for the CDR3: TGTGCCAGCAGTAAGACAGGCGACGCAGATACGCAGTATTTT. This translates into CASSKTGDADTQYF.